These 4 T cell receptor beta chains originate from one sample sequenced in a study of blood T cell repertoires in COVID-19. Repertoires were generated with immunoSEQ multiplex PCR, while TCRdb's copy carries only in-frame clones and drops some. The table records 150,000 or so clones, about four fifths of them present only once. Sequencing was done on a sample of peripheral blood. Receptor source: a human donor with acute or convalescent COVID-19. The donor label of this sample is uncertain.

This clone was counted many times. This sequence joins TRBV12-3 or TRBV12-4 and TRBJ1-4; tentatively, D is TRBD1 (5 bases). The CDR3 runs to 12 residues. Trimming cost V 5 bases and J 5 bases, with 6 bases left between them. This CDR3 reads CASSRGNEKLFF. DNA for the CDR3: TGTGCCAGCAGTCGGGGGAATGAAAAACTGTTTTTT.

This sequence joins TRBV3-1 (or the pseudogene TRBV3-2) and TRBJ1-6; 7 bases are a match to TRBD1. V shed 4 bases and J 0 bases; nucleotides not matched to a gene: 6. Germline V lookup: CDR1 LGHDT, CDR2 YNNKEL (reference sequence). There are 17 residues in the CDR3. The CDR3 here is CASSPRTGHSYNSPLHF. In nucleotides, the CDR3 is TGTGCCAGCAGCCCCCGGACAGGCCACTCCTATAATTCACCCCTCCACTTT.

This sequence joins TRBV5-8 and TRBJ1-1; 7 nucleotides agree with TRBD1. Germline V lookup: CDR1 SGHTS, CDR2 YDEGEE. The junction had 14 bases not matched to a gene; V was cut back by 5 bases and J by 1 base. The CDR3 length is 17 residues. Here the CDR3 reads CASRPSNRGGGNTEAFF. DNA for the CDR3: TGTGCCAGCAGACCTTCCAACAGGGGAGGAGGGAACACTGAAGCTTTCTTT. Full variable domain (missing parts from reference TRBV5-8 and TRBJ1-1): EAGVTQSPTHLIKTRGQQATLRCSPISGHTSVYWYQQALGLGLQFLLWYDEGEERNRGNFPPRFSGRQFPNYSSELNVNALELEDSALYLCASRPSNRGGGNTEAFFGQGTRLTVV.

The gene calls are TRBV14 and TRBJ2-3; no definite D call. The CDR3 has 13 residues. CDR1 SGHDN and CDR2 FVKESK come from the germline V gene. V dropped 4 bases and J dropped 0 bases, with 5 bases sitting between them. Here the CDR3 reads CASSLPSTDTQYF. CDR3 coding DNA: TGTGCCAGCAGCCTTCCTAGCACAGATACGCAGTATTTT.